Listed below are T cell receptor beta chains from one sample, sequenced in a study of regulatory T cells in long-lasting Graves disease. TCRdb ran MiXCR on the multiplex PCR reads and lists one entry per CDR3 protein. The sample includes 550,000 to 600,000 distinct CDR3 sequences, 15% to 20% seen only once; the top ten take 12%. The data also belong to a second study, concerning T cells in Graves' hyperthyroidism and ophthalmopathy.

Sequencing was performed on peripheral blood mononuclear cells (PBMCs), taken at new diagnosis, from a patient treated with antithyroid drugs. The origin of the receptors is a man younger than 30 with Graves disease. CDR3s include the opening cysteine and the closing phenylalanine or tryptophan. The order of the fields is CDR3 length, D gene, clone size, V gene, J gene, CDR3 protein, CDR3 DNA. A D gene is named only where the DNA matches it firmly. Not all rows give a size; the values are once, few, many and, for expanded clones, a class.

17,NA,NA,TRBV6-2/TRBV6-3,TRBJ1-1,CASSYTVLGSLNTEAFF,TGTGCCAGCAGTTACACCGTCTTGGGCAGCTTGAACACTGAAGCTTTCTTT
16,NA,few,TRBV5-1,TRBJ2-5,CASSLGDTSGIETQYF,TGCGCCAGCAGCTTGGGTGACACGTCGGGTATCGAGACCCAGTACTTC
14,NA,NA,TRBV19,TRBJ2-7,CASSTPGRIYEQYF,TGTGCCAGTAGTACCCCGGGACGGATCTACGAGCAGTACTTC
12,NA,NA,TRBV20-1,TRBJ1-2,CSARDADIRYTF,TGCAGTGCTAGAGATGCGGATATACGCTACACCTTC
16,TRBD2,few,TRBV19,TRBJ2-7,CASSLRPGTSGYEQYF,TGTGCCAGTAGTCTCCGACCCGGGACTAGCGGCTACGAGCAGTACTTC
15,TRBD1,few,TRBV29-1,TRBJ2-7,CSVEAGTGATYEQYF,TGCAGCGTTGAAGCCGGGACAGGGGCCACCTACGAGCAGTACTTC
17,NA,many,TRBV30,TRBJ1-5,CAWSFPTKVYSNQPQHF,TGTGCCTGGAGTTTCCCGACTAAAGTCTATAGCAATCAGCCCCAGCATTTT
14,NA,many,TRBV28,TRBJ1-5,CASTPRGYNQPQHF,TGTGCCAGCACCCCTCGGGGGTATAATCAGCCCCAGCATTTT
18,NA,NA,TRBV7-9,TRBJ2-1,CASSPPRPPTGRTNSQFF,TGTGCCAGCAGCCCACCCCGGCCGCCCACAGGCCGCACCAACTCGCAGTTCTTC
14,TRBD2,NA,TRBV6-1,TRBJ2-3,CASRRGGSTDTQYF,TGTGCCAGCAGACGCGGGGGAAGCACAGATACGCAGTATTTT
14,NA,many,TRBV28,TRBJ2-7,CASSLPQRGYEQYF,TGTGCCAGCAGTTTACCCCAAAGGGGCTACGAGCAGTACTTC
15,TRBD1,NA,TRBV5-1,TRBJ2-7,CASSLAQGESYEQYF,TGCGCCAGCAGCTTGGCACAGGGGGAATCCTACGAGCAGTACTTC
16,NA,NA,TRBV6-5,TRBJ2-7,CASSYSNSAARYEQYF,TGTGCCAGCAGTTACTCGAACTCGGCAGCCCGCTACGAGCAGTACTTC
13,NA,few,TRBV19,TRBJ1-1,CASSIRWGGVAFF,TGTGCCAGTAGTATCCGGTGGGGGGGGGTCGCTTTCTTT
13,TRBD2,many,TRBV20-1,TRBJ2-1,CSEGVAGGNEQFF,TGCAGTGAGGGGGTAGCGGGAGGTAATGAGCAGTTCTTC
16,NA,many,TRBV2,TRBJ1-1,CASRREGRRMNTEAFF,TGTGCCAGCAGGAGAGAGGGGCGCCGAATGAACACTGAAGCTTTCTTT
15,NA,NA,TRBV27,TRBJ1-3,CASSLSGYSGNTIYF,TGTGCCAGCAGTTTATCCGGGTACTCTGGAAACACCATATATTTT
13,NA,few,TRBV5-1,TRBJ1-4,CASSLEGNEKLFF,TGCGCCAGCAGCTTAGAGGGGAATGAAAAACTGTTTTTT
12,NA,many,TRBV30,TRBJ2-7,CAWSVGGHGQYF,TGTGCCTGGAGTGTTGGGGGGCACGGGCAGTACTTC
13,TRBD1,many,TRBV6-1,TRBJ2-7,CASGTGNSYEQYF,TGTGCCAGCGGGACAGGGAATTCCTACGAGCAGTACTTC
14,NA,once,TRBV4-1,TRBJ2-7,CASSQDRDSYEQYF,TGCGCCAGCAGCCAAGACCGGGATTCCTACGAGCAGTACTTC
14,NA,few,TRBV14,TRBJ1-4,CASSRQYENEKLFF,TGTGCCAGCAGCCGACAATATGAAAATGAAAAACTGTTTTTT